Shown below are 5 T cell receptor beta chains from a single sample sequenced in a study of CD8+ T cells in alopecia areata. Reverse transcribed after extraction, RNA yielded cDNA as the sequencing template. The method was immunoSEQ multiplex PCR; TCRdb's version includes in-frame clones alone and lacks a portion of them. The repertoire consists of hundreds of thousands of clones, with 50% to 70% occurring once and the leading ten covering approximately 0.45%. The starting material was CD4+ T cells sorted from blood, obtained at week 0. The receptors come from a human donor with alopecia areata.

In this sample, this clone turned up a few times. The rearrangement uses TRBV7-9 and TRBJ2-7; the D gene could be TRBD1 or TRBD2 (5 bases each). Trimming cost V 5 bases and J 5 bases, with 19 bases left between them. Looked up from germline, CDR1 is SEHNR and CDR2 is FQNEAQ (reference sequence). The CDR3 is made up of 15 amino acids. CDR3 in amino acids: CASSPGYGASHEQYF. CDR3 sequence (DNA): TGTGCCAGCAGCCCAGGGTACGGGGCATCGCACGAGCAGTACTTC.

The chain uses TRBV15 and TRBJ2-5; TRBD2 aligns across 8 bases. The closer fit of TRBJ2-7 to the DNA end suggests the J call may be wrong. Looked up from germline, CDR1 is LNHNV and CDR2 is YYDKDF (reference sequence). The CDR3 is made up of 16 amino acids. The CDR3 region is CATSRDVAGGVFEQYF. CDR3 coding DNA: TGTGCCACCAGCAGAGATGTGGCGGGGGGCGTATTCGAGCAGTACTTC.

In this sample, this clone turned up a few times. The rearrangement uses TRBV29-1 and TRBJ2-3; no firm D call. In germline, CDR1 is SQVTM, CDR2 ANQGSEA. The CDR3 covers 13 residues. V lost 1 base, J lost 0 bases, and 5 bases lay in between. This CDR3 reads CSVEASSTDTQYF. CDR3 DNA: TGCAGCGTTGAAGCTTCGAGCACAGATACGCAGTATTTT.

This chain joins TRBV6-1 and TRBJ1-5, with 8 bases aligning to TRBD1. Trimming cost V 0 bases and J 4 bases; bases outside gene matches: 5. Germline V CDR1 and CDR2: MNHNS, SASEGT. The CDR3 consists of 16 residues. The CDR3 loop is CASSEARRTGNQPQHF. CDR3 nucleotides: TGTGCCAGCAGTGAAGCGAGGAGGACAGGGAATCAGCCCCAGCATTTT.

The chain has TRBV7-9 and TRBJ1-4, with 8 bases that match TRBD1. The germline CDR1 and CDR2 sequences are SEHNR and FQNEAQ (reference sequence). The CDR3 is made up of 14 amino acids. The V segment lost 5 bases and the J segment 3 bases; nucleotides outside the gene matches: 2. CDR3 nucleotides: TGTGCCAGCAGCAAGGGACAGGCTAATGAAAAACTGTTTTTT. Its protein is CASSKGQANEKLFF.